This entry lists 6 T cell receptor beta chains sequenced from one sample in a study of Ad26.COV2.S vaccination and SARS-CoV-2 variants. Method: immunoSEQ multiplex PCR; TCRdb's copy keeps in-frame clones and lacks some. The repertoire consists of about 440,000 clones, with 90% occurring once and the leading ten covering around 4.5%. Treatment reported: around 19 received Ad26.COV2.S at low or high dose, single or two shots; 5 received placebo; per-sample allocation not given. Sampling was performed 63 days after the first vaccine or placebo injection. The sequencing used peripheral blood, collected in a trial of Ad26.COV2.S vaccine versus placebo. The receptors originated from a person between 18 and 65 years old who received the Ad26.COV2.S COVID-19 vaccine or a placebo.

V usage is TRBV27 and J usage is TRBJ2-5; 7 positions agree with TRBD1. CDR1 MNHEY and CDR2 SMNVEV come from the germline V gene (reference sequence). V shed 4 bases and J 5 bases; nucleotides not matched to a gene: 4. The CDR3 is 13 amino acids. CDR3 loop: CASSYDRVETQYF. DNA for the CDR3: TGTGCCAGCAGTTACGACAGGGTGGAGACCCAGTACTTC.

The CDR3, as DNA: TGTGCCAGCAGTCAGAGACAGGGATACACCGGGGAGCTGTTTTTT. Its protein product is CASSQRQGYTGELFF. V gene TRBV14 combines with J gene TRBJ2-2, with TRBD1 matching over 7 bases. Germline lookup yields CDR1 SGHDN and CDR2 FVKESK. V lost 6 bases to trimming and J lost 3 bases; unmatched junction nucleotides: 7. This CDR3 contains 15 residues.

The rearrangement joins TRBV11-2 to TRBJ2-3, with 9 bases lining up with TRBD2. The CDR3 has 17 residues. Germline V gene sequence: CDR1 SGHAT, CDR2 FQNNGV. V shed 5 bases, J shed 2 bases, and the junction held 11 bases outside the gene matches. The CDR3 here is CASSPQRGGRATDTQYF. CDR3 coding DNA: TGTGCCAGCAGCCCCCAGAGAGGCGGGAGGGCCACAGATACGCAGTATTTT.

The chain carries TRBV7-9 and TRBJ2-1; no clear D gene. The V gene's germline CDR1 is SEHNR and CDR2 FQNEAQ (reference sequence). CDR3 size: 12 residues. V lost 4 bases and J 10 bases, leaving 11 bases between the germline ends. CDR3 protein: CASSSSVGEQFF. CDR3 nucleotide sequence: TGTGCCAGCAGCTCCTCTGTGGGCGAGCAGTTCTTC.

The chain employs TRBV28 and TRBJ2-3, with 7 bases that match TRBD2. This CDR3 has 16 amino acids. Germline loops: CDR1 MDHEN, CDR2 SYDVKM. Trimming took 2 bases from V and 1 from J; bases not matched to a gene: 6. Written as DNA, the CDR3 is TGTGCCAGCAGTTTAGGCAGACTAGCAGGCACAGATACGCAGTATTTT. It is translated as CASSLGRLAGTDTQYF.

The V call is TRBV28, the J call TRBJ1-1; 8 bases align to TRBD1. CDR1 is MDHEN and CDR2 is SYDVKM in the germline V gene. This CDR3 has 13 amino acids. The J segment lost 7 bases and the V segment lost 6 bases, leaving 7 bases of the junction unmatched. CDR3 sequence: CASSLRGRGEAFF. The CDR3 DNA is TGTGCCAGCAGCCTCAGGGGGCGCGGTGAAGCTTTCTTT.